Listed here are 17 T cell receptor beta chains from one sample, sequenced in a study of blood T cell repertoires in COVID-19. The assay was immunoSEQ multiplex PCR, and TCRdb's table has in-frame clones only and misses some. The profile shows roughly 410,000 clones, about 87% of them singletons. Material: peripheral blood. These receptors all come from a woman aged 60-75 years with COVID-19, enrolled during active disease.

This rearrangement joins TRBV7-8 to TRBJ1-5, with D uncertain. The CDR3 has 14 residues. V lost 3 bases, J lost 3 bases, and 9 bases lay in between. Germline-derived CDR1 and CDR2 are SGHVS and FQNEAQ. The CDR3 loop reads CASSFSSNNQPQHF. The CDR3, as DNA: TGTGCCAGCAGCTTCTCCAGTAACAATCAGCCCCAGCATTTT.

The rearrangement uses TRBV6-4 and TRBJ1-3; D might be TRBD1 (6 bases). With 10 bases removed from V and 0 bases from J, the gap between germline ends came to 19 bases. Germline values: CDR1 MRHNA, CDR2 SNTAGT. The CDR3 consists of 16 residues. CDR3 coding DNA: TGTGCCACCAAGTGGGGAAGGGGGAACTCTGGAAACACCATATATTTT. It is translated as CATKWGRGNSGNTIYF.

The rearrangement joins TRBV5-5 to TRBJ2-2; possibly TRBD1 for D (6 bases). Germline V gives CDR1 SGHKS, CDR2 YYEKEE (reference sequence). The CDR3 runs 14 residues. The V end lost 5 bases, the J end lost 7 bases, and 15 bases lay between the germline ends. CDR3 DNA: TGTGCCAGCAGAAAGAACAGGGTTGGCGGGGAGCTGTTTTTT. This sequence encodes CASRKNRVGGELFF.

The chain has TRBV28 and TRBJ1-1; TRBD1 agrees at 7 bases. The CDR3 covers 13 residues. J was trimmed by 6 bases and V by 6 bases; bases with no gene match: 7. In germline, CDR1 is MDHEN, CDR2 SYDVKM. The CDR3 sequence: CASRRGTAAEAFF. DNA for the CDR3: TGTGCCAGCAGACGTGGGACAGCAGCTGAAGCTTTCTTT.

This sequence joins TRBV27 and TRBJ1-2, with TRBD1 as a possible D gene (5 bases). Trimming took off 6 bases at V and 6 bases at J, with 17 bases between the two ends. This CDR3 comprises 14 residues. Germline assignment: CDR1 MNHEY and CDR2 SMNVEV (reference sequence). CDR3 in amino acids: CASRRVGGEHGYTF. The CDR3 DNA is TGTGCCAGCAGGAGGGTCGGGGGAGAGCATGGCTACACCTTC.

The DNA for the CDR3 is TGTGCCAGCAGCGTAAATCGGACAGGAGACACCTCTGGGGCCAACGTCCTGACTTTC. It translates to CASSVNRTGDTSGANVLTF. This sequence joins TRBV9 and TRBJ2-6, with 7 bases matching TRBD1. In germline, CDR1 is SGDLS, CDR2 YYNGEE. V shed 1 base and J 0 bases; nucleotides not matched to a gene: 10. This CDR3 spans 19 amino acids.

The gene calls are TRBV19 and TRBJ1-6, with D maybe TRBD1 (6 bases). From germline, CDR1 is LNHDA and CDR2 SQIVND (reference sequence). The CDR3 consists of 15 residues. Trimming left V 3 bases short and J 6 bases short, with 12 bases between. As DNA, the CDR3 is TGTGCCAGTAGTATCCTGGACAGAACTAATTCACCCCTCCACTTT. The encoded protein is CASSILDRTNSPLHF.

The rearrangement joins TRBV18 to TRBJ1-5; 8 nucleotides align to TRBD1. Trimming removed 1 base from V and 6 bases from J; junction bases left unmatched: 5. This CDR3 has 15 amino acids. Germline V gene sequence: CDR1 KGHSH, CDR2 LQKENI. CDR3 coding DNA: TGTGCCAGCTCACCACGAGGACAGGGTACTCAGCCCCAGCATTTT. It encodes CASSPRGQGTQPQHF.

The chain joins TRBV18 to TRBJ2-5; D might be TRBD2 (5 bases). The V end lost 3 bases, the J end lost 5 bases, and 13 bases lay between the germline ends. The germline V gene has CDR1 KGHSH and CDR2 LQKENI. This CDR3 has 14 amino acids. The CDR3 DNA is TGTGCCAGCTCACCGCGGGCCCCCCGGGAGACCCAGTACTTC. Its protein product is CASSPRAPRETQYF.

The CDR3 here is CASSRGGGAQNEQFF. In nucleotides, the CDR3 is TGTGCCAGTAGTAGAGGCGGGGGGGCCCAGAATGAGCAGTTCTTC. The genes are TRBV19 and TRBJ2-1; 9 nucleotides agree with TRBD2. Looked up from germline, CDR1 is LNHDA and CDR2 is SQIVND (reference sequence). The CDR3 has 15 amino acids. V trimming: 4 bases; J trimming: 7 bases; junction bases outside the gene matches: 8.

The gene calls are TRBV11-2 and TRBJ1-4; maybe TRBD1 (5 bases). This CDR3 spans 13 amino acids. Germline CDR1 and CDR2: SGHAT and FQNNGV. V lost 6 bases and J 2 bases, leaving 7 bases between the germline ends. This CDR3 is CASRGQTNEKLFF. CDR3 DNA sequence: TGTGCCAGCAGGGGGCAGACTAATGAAAAACTGTTTTTT.

The V gene is TRBV3-1 (or the pseudogene TRBV3-2), the J gene TRBJ2-2, with TRBD1 matching 10 bases. V dropped 5 bases and J dropped 4; count of bases not matched to a gene: 4. The CDR3 covers 15 residues. The germline V gene encodes CDR1 LGHDT and CDR2 YNNKEL (reference sequence). The CDR3 sequence is CASSGRDRGTGELFF. DNA of the CDR3: TGTGCCAGCAGCGGCCGGGACAGGGGCACCGGGGAGCTGTTTTTT.

The rearrangement joins TRBV27 to TRBJ2-7; D possibly corresponds to TRBD2 (5 bases). The CDR3 spans 13 residues. Trimming cost V 5 bases and J 4 bases, with 12 bases left between them. Germline lookup yields CDR1 MNHEY and CDR2 SMNVEV (reference sequence). This CDR3 is CASSRGSGYEQYF. CDR3 nucleotides: TGTGCCAGCAGTCGTGGCTCGGGGTACGAGCAGTACTTC.

This chain links TRBV9 with TRBJ1-2, with 10 bases matching TRBD1. V trimming: 2 bases; J trimming: 8 bases; junction bases outside the gene matches: 9. This CDR3 spans 15 amino acids. CDR1 and CDR2 (germline): SGDLS, YYNGEE. The DNA of the CDR3 is TGTGCCAGCAGCGTGACAGGGACAGGGGTGGACGGCTACACCTTC. This gives the protein CASSVTGTGVDGYTF.

The V gene is TRBV5-8, the J gene TRBJ2-1; D may be TRBD2 (6 bases). The germline V gene encodes CDR1 SGHTS and CDR2 YDEGEE. Deletions cut 0 bases from V and 0 bases from J, with 7 bases between. The CDR3 loop spans 15 amino acids. CDR3 bases: TGTGCCAGCAGCTTGGATAGCGGCTCCTACAATGAGCAGTTCTTC. Translation gives CASSLDSGSYNEQFF.

This CDR3 is CASSLSPGGYNSPLHF. The CDR3 DNA reads as TGTGCCAGCAGCTTGTCCCCGGGGGGCTATAATTCACCCCTCCACTTT. The rearrangement uses TRBV5-6 and TRBJ1-6; the D gene is possibly TRBD1 (5 bases). Trimming took off 1 base at V and 3 bases at J, with 11 bases between the two ends. CDR3 length: 16 amino acids. Per the germline V gene, CDR1 is SGHDT and CDR2 is YYEEEE.

This clone occurred once. The chain links TRBV28 to TRBJ1-1; D is ambiguous. V gave up 5 bases and J gave up 1 base, with 11 bases separating them. The length of the CDR3 is 14 residues. Germline V gene lookup returns CDR1 MDHEN and CDR2 SYDVKM. Here the CDR3 reads CASSAGGRNTEAFF. The CDR3 DNA sequence: TGTGCCAGCAGTGCGGGCGGGAGGAACACTGAAGCTTTCTTT.